The sequence of this TCR beta chain was determined in a study of T cell responses to AZD1222 COVID-19 vaccine. Whole-study findings and limits: The study found Spike-specific TCR breadth and depth rose after two AZD1222 doses. Nearly half of spike-specific TCRs reportedly go after variant regions that carry no mutations. Baseline serology detected seropositivity in only 5 to 7 AZD1222 recipients. Donors skewed white British and female; clonal diversity was possibly underestimated.

Comment on this clone: Its antigen remains unidentified.

Germline assignment: CDR1 SEHNR and CDR2 FQNEAQ (reference sequence). This CDR3 contains 14 residues. V lost 5 bases and J 6 bases, leaving 13 bases between the germline ends. Produced via immunoSEQ multiplex PCR; TCRdb's table is partial and in-frame only. The data hold 150,000 to 200,000 clones, with 80% to 95% observed a single time. The chain links TRBV7-9 to TRBJ2-2, with a tentative D call TRBD2 (6 bases). The sequence derives from an adult in good health. The source material was peripheral blood, sampled on day 0 of AZD1222 vaccination. This CDR3 is CASSRDFIAGELFF. The CDR3 DNA sequence: TGTGCCAGCAGCCGGGACTTTATCGCCGGGGAGCTGTTTTTT.